The rows below give T cell receptor beta chains drawn from one sample of a study of cytomegalovirus exposure and HLA in healthy donors. Here immunoSEQ multiplex PCR was the method, and the copy in TCRdb shows in-frame clones only, minus some. Of approximately 260,000 clones listed, about 86% were seen once; the top ten hold approximately 1%. Specimen: PBMCs. Receptors originate from a woman younger than 35 in good health and CMV-seronegative. The CDR3 runs from the conserved cysteine through the conserved F or W. The D gene is left open where the match is weak. Expanded clones get a size class; other rows say once, few or many, or leave the size out.

TRBJ2-1 | TRBD2 | TRBV29-1 | NA | TGCAGCGTTGAAGTAGCGGGGGGGCTGGATGAGCAGTTCTTC | CSVEVAGGLDEQFF
TRBJ1-2 | TRBD1 | TRBV9 | NA | TGTGCCAGCAGCGCGCGGGACAGGGTCCTAAGATACTATGGCTACACCTTC | CASSARDRVLRYYGYTF
TRBJ2-1 | NA | TRBV6-1 | NA | TGTGCCAGCAGTGTGAGAGCGGGTAAAAGGAATGAGCAGTTCTTC | CASSVRAGKRNEQFF
TRBJ2-2 | NA | TRBV9 | NA | TGTGCCAGCAGCGTAGTGGGAGAGTGGAACACCGGGGAGCTGTTTTTT | CASSVVGEWNTGELFF
TRBJ2-1 | TRBD1 | TRBV5-1 | NA | TGCGCCAGCAGCTTGGTGTGGACAGGGTCATACAATGAGCAGTTCTTC | CASSLVWTGSYNEQFF
TRBJ2-6 | NA | TRBV7-8 | NA | TGTGCCAGCAGCTTAGTTCAGTACTCTGGGGCCAACGTCCTGACTTTC | CASSLVQYSGANVLTF
TRBJ2-7 | NA | TRBV4-2 | NA | TGTGCCAGCAGCCCGAGACAGGGAGGTTCCTACGAGCAGTACTTC | CASSPRQGGSYEQYF
TRBJ2-7 | TRBD2 | TRBV4-3 | NA | TGCGCCAGCAGCCAGGGAGGGGTTTACGAGCAGTACTTC | CASSQGGVYEQYF
TRBJ1-2 | NA | TRBV29-1 | NA | TGCAGCGTTGAAGATCGGGGAGGCTACACCTTC | CSVEDRGGYTF
TRBJ1-2 | TRBD1 | TRBV12-5 | NA | TGTGCTAGTGGTCTAACCTACAGACCAGACAGGGACTACACCTTC | CASGLTYRPDRDYTF
TRBJ2-3 | TRBD1 | TRBV28 | NA | TGTGCCAGCAGCCTACAGGGGGCAACAGATACGCAGTATTTT | CASSLQGATDTQYF
TRBJ2-7 | NA | TRBV11-3 | NA | TGTGCCAGCAGCTTAGAATCTTCAGGGTCCTACGAGCAGTACTTC | CASSLESSGSYEQYF
TRBJ2-7 | NA | TRBV28 | NA | TGTGCCAGCAGTTTATTGGCAGGGGTCGAGCAGTACTTC | CASSLLAGVEQYF
TRBJ1-3 | NA | TRBV4-1 | NA | TGCGCCAGCAGCCAAGCAAGCGGAGCTTACTCTGGAAACACCATATATTTT | CASSQASGAYSGNTIYF
TRBJ2-3 | NA | TRBV27 | NA | TGTGCCAGCAGTTTACTTCAGGGGAAGTTCACAGATACGCAGTATTTT | CASSLLQGKFTDTQYF
TRBJ2-7 | TRBD1 | TRBV27 | NA | TGTGCCAGCAGTTTATCAGGGACAGGGTCCTACGAGCAGTACTTC | CASSLSGTGSYEQYF
TRBJ1-5 | TRBD1 | TRBV9 | NA | TGTGCCAGCAGCGTAGAAGGGCAGGGGGGTCAGCCCCAGCATTTT | CASSVEGQGGQPQHF
TRBJ2-1 | TRBD2 | TRBV27 | NA | TGTGCCAGCAGCCTCATAGCGGGGTCCTACAATGAGCAGTTCTTC | CASSLIAGSYNEQFF
TRBJ1-2 | NA | TRBV6-5 | NA | TGTGCCAGCAGACCAGGACATACTAACTATGGCTACACCTTC | CASRPGHTNYGYTF
TRBJ2-7 | TRBD2 | TRBV7-9 | NA | TGTGCCAGCAGCCCAGGACTAGCGGAATACGAGCAGTACTTC | CASSPGLAEYEQYF
TRBJ1-2 | TRBD1 | TRBV6-5 | NA | TGTGCCAGCAGTTACGCAGGGGGCGGCTATGGCTACACCTTC | CASSYAGGGYGYTF
TRBJ1-4 | NA | TRBV10-3 | NA | TGTGCCATCAGTGGCTGCCCCGCAGGGTGCGATGAAAAACTGTTTTTT | CAISGCPAGCDEKLFF
TRBJ1-1 | NA | TRBV7-9 | NA | TGTGCCAGCACCTTTGAGCGGCGAGACACTGAAGCTTTCTTT | CASTFERRDTEAFF
TRBJ2-7 | TRBD2 | TRBV28 | NA | TGTGCCAGCAGTTTAGTCGGCGGGAGGGCCGAGGGGCAGTACTTC | CASSLVGGRAEGQYF
TRBJ1-5 | TRBD1 | TRBV28 | NA | TGTGCCAGCACCAGGGGGATCGGGCCCCAGCATTTT | CASTRGIGPQHF
TRBJ2-1 | NA | TRBV5-8 | NA | TGTGCCAGCAGCCTGTACGGGGTCGAGCAGTTCTTC | CASSLYGVEQFF
TRBJ2-5 | NA | TRBV4-1 | NA | TGCGCCAGCAGCCAAGGAATATACGGTCGGGTCCAGAACCAAGAGACCCAGTACTTC | CASSQGIYGRVQNQETQYF
TRBJ1-4 | TRBD1 | TRBV19 | NA | TGTGCCAGTAGTATAGGGACAGGCGATGAAAAACTGTTTTTT | CASSIGTGDEKLFF
TRBJ1-1 | NA | TRBV11-1 | NA | TGTGCCAGCAGCCCGACAGTTATGAACACTGAAGCTTTCTTT | CASSPTVMNTEAFF
TRBJ2-7 | NA | TRBV30 | NA | TGTGCCTGGAGGAGGATGTTTGCGGGAGAGCAGTACTTC | CAWRRMFAGEQYF
TRBJ2-1 | TRBD2 | TRBV5-1 | NA | TGCGCCAGCAGACAAGGATTGGGACTAGCGGGAGGCCCTATGACGCGGAATGAGCAGTTCTTC | CASRQGLGLAGGPMTRNEQFF
TRBJ1-5 | NA | TRBV6-5 | NA | TGTGCCAGCAGCCCCCGGGGTCAGCCCCAGCATTTT | CASSPRGQPQHF
TRBJ1-3 | NA | TRBV29-1 | NA | TGCAGCGTTGAACTGGGGGCGAACACCATATATTTT | CSVELGANTIYF
TRBJ2-7 | TRBD1 | TRBV7-6 | NA | TGTGCCAGCAGCTTAGAGGGGGGACAGGGCTACGAGCAGTACTTC | CASSLEGGQGYEQYF
TRBJ2-2 | NA | TRBV7-2 | NA | TGTGCCAGCAGCTCATCGACTGCACGGGGGGAGCTGTTTTTT | CASSSSTARGELFF
TRBJ2-1 | TRBD2 | TRBV5-1 | NA | TGCGCCAGCAGCGCGGGACTAGCGGACAATGAGCAGTTCTTC | CASSAGLADNEQFF
TRBJ2-7 | TRBD1 | TRBV2 | NA | TGTGCTAGCAGGGACAGGGAGCAATCCTACGAGCAGTACTTC | CASRDREQSYEQYF
TRBJ1-1 | TRBD1 | TRBV5-1 | NA | TGCGCCAGCAGCTTAAAACAGGGGCGGGTGAACACTGAAGCTTTCTTT | CASSLKQGRVNTEAFF
TRBJ2-3 | TRBD2 | TRBV29-1 | NA | TGCAGCGTTGTAGGCGGGGGGGCCACAGATACGCAGTATTTT | CSVVGGGATDTQYF
TRBJ2-1 | TRBD2 | TRBV28 | NA | TGTGCCAGCAGTGCCCTACTAGCGGGGGGTTACAATGAGCAGTTCTTC | CASSALLAGGYNEQFF
TRBJ1-3 | NA | TRBV18 | NA | TGTGCCAGCTCACCACCCCCAGGGTATGGAAACACCATATATTTT | CASSPPPGYGNTIYF
TRBJ1-1 | TRBD1 | TRBV4-3 | NA | TGCGCCAGCAGCCCCGGAACAGGGGGCTCGGCCACTGAAGCTTTCTTT | CASSPGTGGSATEAFF
TRBJ1-2 | TRBD1 | TRBV6-5 | NA | TGTGCCAGCAGTTATTACCCCGGGACAGGGGGCTATGGCTACACCTTC | CASSYYPGTGGYGYTF
TRBJ1-3 | NA | TRBV7-9 | NA | TGTGCCAGCAGCTTGGCGGGGGGCTCTGGAAACACCATATATTTT | CASSLAGGSGNTIYF
TRBJ1-2 | NA | TRBV13 | once | TGTGCCAGCAGCTTTAACCTCGAGGATCCTATACGTGGCTACACCTTC | CASSFNLEDPIRGYTF
TRBJ2-7 | NA | TRBV30 | NA | TGTGCCTGGAGCGGACAGCGGAACGAGCAGTACTTC | CAWSGQRNEQYF
TRBJ2-5 | NA | TRBV4-3 | NA | TGCGCCAGCAGCCAAGATGAGGGTTTGAAGACCCAGTACTTC | CASSQDEGLKTQYF
TRBJ2-7 | TRBD1 | TRBV7-2 | NA | TGTGCCAGCAGCAAGAGGACAGGAAAGGGCTACGAGCAGTACTTC | CASSKRTGKGYEQYF
TRBJ2-1 | TRBD2 | TRBV29-1 | once | TGCAGCGCCCGGAGGGGCGGGAGGGCCAAAAATGAGCAGTTCTTC | CSARRGGRAKNEQFF
TRBJ1-2 | TRBD1 | TRBV27 | few | TGTGCCAGCAGGAGTCGACAGGGAGGAGATGGCTATGGCTACACCTTC | CASRSRQGGDGYGYTF
TRBJ1-1 | NA | TRBV30 | few | TGTGCCTGGAGTGTGATGACAGGTGAAGCTTTCTTT | CAWSVMTGEAFF